This T cell receptor beta chain was sequenced during a study of T cells after yellow fever vaccination. About the research overall: Those fractions that held only low numbers of cells were prepared using the SMART-Seq v4 Ultra Low Input RNA kit.

This clonotype was counted ten times or more. Its antigen remains unknown. Generation of TCR cDNA used 5'RACE template switching (which added a universal primer site and UMIs). TCRdb passed the 5' RACE reads through MiXCR, listing each CDR3 protein once. The repertoire holds about 73,000 distinct CDR3 sequences, 7.7% seen once, with around 45% in the top ten. V lost 0 bases to trimming and J lost 6 bases; unmatched junction nucleotides: 8. The germline V gene encodes CDR1 LGHNA and CDR2 YSLEER. This CDR3 spans 15 amino acids. Whole-study results and caveats: The study noted that FACS-sorted repertoires could contain abundant clonotypes contaminating from the bulk population. Relatively few clonotypes were ones that appeared in both CD4 and CD8 compartments.

This clonotype was sampled from a man aged 25 to 40 who received the YFV17D yellow fever vaccine. This sequence joins TRBV4-3 and TRBJ2-7; 7 positions match TRBD2. This specimen consisted of CD8+ T cells sorted from PBMCs, obtained on the day of the yellow fever booster vaccination. The CDR3 spells CASSQDGGDSGEQYF. DNA for the CDR3: TGCGCCAGCAGCCAAGATGGGGGGGACTCTGGCGAGCAGTACTTC.